One and the same sample provided the 12 T cell receptor beta chains below, sequenced in a study of T cells after yellow fever vaccination. MiXCR, applied by TCRdb to the 5' RACE reads, yields one record per CDR3 protein. The profile shows about 370,000 distinct CDR3 sequences, approximately 10% of them singletons. The sample was PBMCs, taken on the day of the first yellow fever vaccination. These TCRs come from a man between 18 and 29 years old who received the YFV17D yellow fever vaccine.

This clonotype was picked up many times. The gene calls are TRBV5-1 and TRBJ2-3; maybe TRBD1 (7 bases). Deletions cut 6 bases from V and 5 bases from J, with 16 bases between. Germline-derived CDR1 and CDR2 are SGHRS and YFSETQ. This CDR3 has 14 amino acids. The CDR3 loop is CASKHGQGGDTQYF. DNA of the CDR3: TGCGCCAGCAAGCACGGGCAGGGGGGAGATACGCAGTATTTT.

This clonotype was found a few times. The chain combines TRBV6-2 or TRBV6-3 with TRBJ2-2; D unresolved. The CDR3 totals 15 residues. V lost 0 bases, J lost 3 bases, and 8 bases lay in between. The germline gives CDR1 MNHEY, CDR2 SVGEGT. CDR3 DNA sequence: TGTGCCAGCAGTTACTCGTTTGGTTACACCGGGGAGCTGTTTTTT. Residues: CASSYSFGYTGELFF.

The chain joins TRBV7-8 to TRBJ1-2; D ambiguous. From germline, CDR1 is SGHVS and CDR2 FQNEAQ. V lost 5 bases and J 7 bases, leaving 11 bases between the germline ends. The CDR3 has 12 amino acids. The CDR3 DNA reads TGTGCCAGCAGCCCTGACGGGCTTGGCTACACCTTC. Translated: CASSPDGLGYTF.

This clonotype was detected ten times or more. The V and J genes are TRBV7-2 and TRBJ2-5, with D possibly being TRBD1 or TRBD2 (5 bases each). Germline CDR1 is SGHTA and CDR2 is FQGNSA. Trimming stripped 4 bases from V and 5 bases from J, with 14 bases between. The CDR3 length is 14 residues. The DNA of the CDR3 is TGTGCCAGCAGCTCAGGGACGGTGGTGGAGACCCAGTACTTC. Its translation: CASSSGTVVETQYF.

Concerning this clonotype itself: The CDR3 end shows no conserved phenylalanine or tryptophan, and so a read error is likely. It is unclear where the CDR3 begins or ends on the DNA, so no DNA is shown, and the CDR3 is as TCRdb lists it. The J gene is TRBJ1-3, the V gene TRBV5-1; TRBD1, as called in the table, went unchecked against the DNA. Looked up from germline, CDR1 is SGHRS and CDR2 is YFSETQ. Both ends counted, the CDR3 spans 15 residues. This CDR3 reads CASSEGQLSGNTIYS.

This clonotype showed up just a few times. The CDR3 DNA sequence: TGTGCCAGCAGCCGAGAGGGGGCTTCTGGAAACACCATATATTTT. This encodes CASSREGASGNTIYF. This chain connects TRBV9 to TRBJ1-3; 7 bases map to TRBD1. The CDR3 is 15 amino acids. Germline CDR1 SGDLS, CDR2 YYNGEE. Unmatched junction bases numbered 5, after V lost 4 bases and J lost 1 base.

This clonotype turned up a few times. V usage is TRBV4-3 and J usage is TRBJ2-1, with a tentative D call TRBD1 (6 bases). The CDR3 sequence is 16 residues long. Germline CDR1 LGHNA, CDR2 YSLEER. Deletions cut 0 bases from V and 4 bases from J, with 13 bases between. The CDR3 loop reads CASSQDPLGAYNEQFF. The CDR3 DNA sequence: TGCGCCAGCAGCCAAGATCCGCTGGGGGCGTACAATGAGCAGTTCTTC.

This clonotype came up a few times. The chain employs TRBV7-2 and TRBJ1-2, with 11 bases identical to TRBD1. The CDR3 is 14 amino acids. The germline CDR1 and CDR2 sequences are SGHTA and FQGNSA. With 1 base clipped from V and 10 bases from J, the junction kept 5 bases outside the gene matches. The CDR3 reads CASSLVGTGGDYTF. CDR3 DNA: TGTGCCAGCAGCTTAGTGGGGACAGGGGGTGACTACACCTTC.

This clonotype was counted between two and nine times. The gene calls are TRBV12-3 or TRBV12-4 and TRBJ2-1, with 10 nucleotides matching TRBD2. CDR3 size: 17 residues. V shed 6 bases and J 1 base; nucleotides not matched to a gene: 9. Written as DNA, the CDR3 is TGTGCCAGCAGCCCGGCGGGACTAGCGTATTCCTACAATGAGCAGTTCTTC. The encoded protein is CASSPAGLAYSYNEQFF.

The rearrangement uses TRBV12-5 and TRBJ1-4; D may be TRBD1 (5 bases). The CDR3 extends over 16 amino acids. V was shortened by 2 bases and J by 0 bases, with 10 bases between the two germline ends. The germline CDR1 and CDR2 sequences are LGHNT and FRNRAP. CDR3 nucleotides: TGTGCTAGTGGTTTGCAGGGAACAGCAACTAATGAAAAACTGTTTTTT. Translating it yields CASGLQGTATNEKLFF.

This clonotype was observed at least ten times. The rearrangement joins TRBV20-1 to TRBJ1-5, with D uncertain. This CDR3 comprises 14 residues. The V gene lost 3 bases and the J gene lost 4 bases, with 13 bases spanning the gap. Germline V gene lookup returns CDR1 DFQATT and CDR2 SNEGSKA (reference sequence). CDR3 sequence (DNA): TGCAGTGCTAGGGACCCGGGCAGAAATCAGCCCCAGCATTTT. Its protein product is CSARDPGRNQPQHF.

In its sample, this clonotype was seen many times. The gene calls are TRBV2 and TRBJ1-1, with a tentative D call TRBD1 (6 bases). Germline CDR1 is SNHLY and CDR2 is FYNNEI. Trimming took off 2 bases at V and 1 base at J, with 14 bases between the two ends. The CDR3 is 16 residues long. The CDR3 region has the DNA TGTGCCAGCAGTGAAAGGGGGGGGGAAAAGAACACTGAAGCTTTCTTT. Translating it yields CASSERGGEKNTEAFF.